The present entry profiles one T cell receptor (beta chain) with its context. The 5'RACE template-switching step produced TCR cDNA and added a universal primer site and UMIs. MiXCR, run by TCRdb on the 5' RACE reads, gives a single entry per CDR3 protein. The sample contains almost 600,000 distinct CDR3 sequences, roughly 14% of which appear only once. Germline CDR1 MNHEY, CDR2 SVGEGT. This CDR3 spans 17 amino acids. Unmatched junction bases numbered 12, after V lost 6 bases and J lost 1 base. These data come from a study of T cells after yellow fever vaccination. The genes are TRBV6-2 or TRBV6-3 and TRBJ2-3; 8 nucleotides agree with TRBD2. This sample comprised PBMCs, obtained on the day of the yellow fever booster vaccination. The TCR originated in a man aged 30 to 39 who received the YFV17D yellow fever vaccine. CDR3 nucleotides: TGTGCCAGCAGACCCCCCCGAGCGGGAGCTCGCACAGATACGCAGTATTTT. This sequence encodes CASRPPRAGARTDTQYF.